The rows below give T cell receptor beta chains drawn from one sample of a study of molecular identifiers for immune sequencing clone quantification. TCRdb re-called the PCR reads through MiXCR, storing one row per CDR3 protein. The data show approximately 97,000 distinct CDR3 sequences, roughly 26% seen once. Source material: naive CD8+ T cells from blood, with Jurkat cell RNA spiked in. Receptors were obtained from a human donor in good health. Some libraries in this study had Jurkat cell RNA spiked in. The CDR3 runs from the conserved cysteine through the conserved F or W. The order of the fields is J gene, V gene, clone size, D gene, CDR3 length, CDR3 DNA, CDR3 protein. D genes are given only for firm matches. Clone size, where shown, is once, few, many, or a class for clones that have expanded.

>TRBJ2-5|TRBV3-1|many|TRBD2|16
TGTGCCAGCAGCCAAGACCCGGCTAGCGGGGGAGAGACCCAGTACTTC
CASSQDPASGGETQYF
>TRBJ2-7|TRBV4-3|-|TRBD1|15
TGCGCCAACAGCCCAGACAGGGGGAGCTCCTACGAGCAGTACTTC
CANSPDRGSSYEQYF
>TRBJ2-3|TRBV2|many|-|17
TGTGCCAGCAGTGAAGCGCTCGACAGGCCTAACACAGATACGCAGTATTTT
CASSEALDRPNTDTQYF
>TRBJ2-2|TRBV12-3/TRBV12-4|many|-|15
TGTGCCAGCAGTTCCGGGACACCCAACACCGGGGAGCTGTTTTTT
CASSSGTPNTGELFF
>TRBJ2-7|TRBV19|few|-|16
TGTGCCAGTAGCTTAACGGGACGGACGACGGTCTACGAGCAGTACTTC
CASSLTGRTTVYEQYF
>TRBJ1-5|TRBV6-5|-|-|15
TGTGCCAGCAGCAACCGGGACGGAAGCAATCAGCCCCAGGATTTT
CASSNRDGSNQPQDF
>TRBJ2-1|TRBV27|-|TRBD1|15
TGTGCCCGCGGTTTAACAGGGGTCTCCTACAATGAGCAGTTCTTC
CARGLTGVSYNEQFF
>TRBJ2-5|TRBV27|-|TRBD2|15
TGTGCCAGCAGTTTAAGAGCGGGGGGGGCAGAGACCCGGTACTTC
CASSLRAGGAETRYF
>TRBJ2-1|TRBV27|few|-|11
TGTGCCAGCGGGCCGTACAATGAGCAGTTCTTC
CASGPYNEQFF
>TRBJ1-1|TRBV5-1|many|-|12
TGCGCCAGCAGCTTTGATAACACTGAAGCTTTCTTT
CASSFDNTEAFF
>TRBJ1-5|TRBV4-1|many|-|13
TGCGCCAGCAGCCAAGAAGGTCGTCAGCCCCAGCATTTT
CASSQEGRQPQHF
>TRBJ2-7|TRBV27|-|TRBD1|13
TGTGCCAGCAGTCCGACAGGGTACCACGGGCAGTACTTC
CASSPTGYHGQYF
>TRBJ1-5|TRBV7-8|many|-|15
TGTGCCGGGTTTATCGGGGGAAATAGCAATCAGCCCCAGCATTTT
CAGFIGGNSNQPQHF
>TRBJ2-5|TRBV2|many|TRBD1|16
TGTGCCAGCAGTGTTAGTACCTCGGGACAGCAAGAGACCCAGTACTTC
CASSVSTSGQQETQYF
>TRBJ2-1|TRBV20-1|-|-|16
TGCAGTGCTAGAGCGGAATTACCAACAGTCCCAAATGAGCAGTTCTTC
CSARAELPTVPNEQFF
>TRBJ2-1|TRBV7-6|-|TRBD2|15
TGTGCCAGCAGCTTCCCGGGACTAGCGGGAGATGAGCAGTTCTTC
CASSFPGLAGDEQFF
>TRBJ1-3|TRBV5-1|-|-|16
TGCGCCAGCAGCGCTTGGACAGTGCACTCTGGAAACACCATATATTTT
CASSAWTVHSGNTIYF
>TRBJ1-1|TRBV5-4|many|TRBD1|14
TGTGCCAGCAGCCAGGGACAGTCCCCACGGGAAGCTTTCTTT
CASSQGQSPREAFF
>TRBJ2-3|TRBV13|-|-|16
TGTGCCAGCAGCTTCTCTACAGGAGACCCGTCAAATACGCAATATTTT
CASSFSTGDPSNTQYF